The 19 T cell receptor beta chains given below trace back to one sample, sequenced in a study of a mutant IDH1 vaccine in newly diagnosed glioma. This table comes from immunoSEQ multiplex PCR, and its TCRdb copy is limited to in-frame clones, with some not included. This table has fewer than 85,000 clones, 75% to 85% appearing once. Noted time point: week 47, end of study. Each dose delivered 300 ug of mutant IDH1 20-mer peptide subcutaneously with imiquimod. Their specific antigens are unknown. The sample in question was PBMCs, obtained from a glioma patient whose treatment included an IDH1 peptide vaccine. The receptors were sampled from a man aged 35 to 55 with glioma.

V is TRBV30 and J is TRBJ2-1; a weak D match, TRBD2 (6 bases). Germline V gives CDR1 GTSNPN, CDR2 SVGIG (reference sequence). CDR3 length equals 13 residues. Trimming pared 3 bases from V and 7 bases from J, leaving 13 bases between. CDR3 loop: CAWSHFGGNEQFF. The CDR3 DNA reads TGTGCCTGGAGCCATTTCGGGGGAAATGAGCAGTTCTTC.

The gene calls are TRBV27 and TRBJ2-3; tentatively, D is TRBD2 (6 bases). Germline CDR1 reads MNHEY; CDR2 reads SMNVEV (reference sequence). The CDR3 covers 13 residues. Trimming stripped 7 bases from V and 8 bases from J, with 16 bases between. The DNA for the CDR3 is TGTGCCAGCACTCGGCCGGGGGTTAGTACGCAGTATTTT. Protein product: CASTRPGVSTQYF.

The V call is TRBV6-6, the J call TRBJ2-3; D not resolved. V dropped 8 bases and J dropped 4 bases, with 10 bases sitting between them. Germline-derived CDR1 and CDR2 are MNHNY and SVGAGI (reference sequence). The CDR3 spans 12 residues. The CDR3 DNA sequence: TGTGCCAGCGTGGGATTCTCAGATACGCAGTATTTT. Encoded protein: CASVGFSDTQYF.

The chain combines TRBV5-6 with TRBJ1-1; D possibly corresponds to TRBD1 (6 bases). The CDR3 length is 18 residues. Per the germline V gene, CDR1 is SGHDT and CDR2 is YYEEEE. V dropped 2 bases and J dropped 4 bases, with 24 bases sitting between them. The CDR3 protein is CASSFGQTRQAGGTEAFF. CDR3 sequence (DNA): TGTGCCAGCAGCTTCGGCCAAACTAGACAGGCCGGAGGCACTGAAGCTTTCTTT.

The J gene is TRBJ2-1, the V gene TRBV7-9, with D uncertain. CDR3 length: 13 residues. Trimming took 0 bases from V and 7 from J, leaving 7 bases between them. Germline V gives CDR1 SEHNR, CDR2 FQNEAQ (reference sequence). CDR3 sequence reads: CASSLAHGNEQFF. The CDR3 DNA sequence: TGTGCCAGCAGCTTAGCTCATGGGAATGAGCAGTTCTTC.

This clone showed up many times. The V call is TRBV4-3, the J call TRBJ1-1; 7 bases match TRBD1. With V trimmed by 1 base and J by 4 bases, 3 bases remained unmatched. Germline assignment: CDR1 LGHNA and CDR2 YSLEER. This CDR3 spans 14 amino acids. CDR3 nucleotides: TGCGCCAGCAGCCAAGTGGCAGGGGGCACTGAAGCTTTCTTT. Its protein is CASSQVAGGTEAFF.

This clone was detected only once. The rearrangement uses TRBV5-1 and TRBJ2-2; D possibly corresponds to TRBD1 (6 bases). The CDR3 contains 13 residues. V lost 7 bases, J lost 6 bases, and 13 bases lay in between. Germline-derived CDR1 and CDR2 are SGHRS and YFSETQ. This CDR3 is CASQQGQAGELFF. DNA for the CDR3: TGCGCCAGCCAACAGGGTCAAGCCGGGGAGCTGTTTTTT.

The chain employs TRBV4-2 and TRBJ2-5; D might be TRBD1 (5 bases). CDR1 and CDR2 from the germline V gene are LGHNA and YNFKEQ. The CDR3 spans 16 residues. V was cut by 1 base and J by 6 bases, with 18 bases left in between. CDR3 sequence reads: CASSQGLGQGGQTQYF. As DNA, the CDR3 is TGTGCCAGCAGCCAAGGACTCGGGCAGGGCGGACAGACCCAGTACTTC.

The genes are TRBV30 and TRBJ1-5; 7 positions agree with TRBD1. CDR3 size: 13 residues. Per germline, CDR1 GTSNPN and CDR2 SVGIG (reference sequence). After removal of 3 bases from V and 4 bases from J, the junction contained 3 bases not matched to a gene. CDR3 region: CAWRGQPNQPQHF. The CDR3 nucleotides are TGTGCCTGGAGGGGACAGCCTAATCAGCCCCAGCATTTT.

The chain is built from TRBV9 and TRBJ2-7; 7 bases line up with TRBD2. V gave up 4 bases and J gave up 2 bases; unmatched junction bases: 9. This CDR3 has 15 amino acids. Germline lookup yields CDR1 SGDLS and CDR2 YYNGEE. CDR3 amino acids: CASSPWGGITYEQYF. CDR3 nucleotide sequence: TGTGCCAGCAGCCCGTGGGGGGGAATTACCTACGAGCAGTACTTC. The entire variable domain, with the rest obtained from reference TRBV9 and TRBJ2-7, is as follows: DSGVTQTPKHLITATGQRVTLRCSPRSGDLSVYWYQQSLDQGLQFLIQYYNGEERAKGNILERFSAQQFPDLHSELNLSSLELGDSALYFCASSPWGGITYEQYFGPGTRLTVT.

This chain uses TRBV5-6 with TRBJ2-5; tentative D call: TRBD1 (7 bases). Trimming took off 4 bases at V and 4 bases at J, with 11 bases between the two ends. Germline V gene data show CDR1 as SGHDT and CDR2 as YYEEEE. The CDR3 totals 13 residues. The CDR3 DNA follows: TGTGCCAGCAGCCTCCAGGGGGGAGAGACCCAGTACTTC. Its translation is CASSLQGGETQYF.

The chain recombines TRBV6-1 with TRBJ1-2; D is perhaps TRBD1 (5 bases). Germline CDR1 MNHNS, CDR2 SASEGT. The CDR3 contains 14 residues. V gave up 9 bases and J gave up 1 base, with 15 bases separating them. CDR3 residues: CASSSSGGNYGYTF. In DNA form, the CDR3 reads TGTGCCAGTTCCTCCTCCGGGGGTAACTATGGCTACACCTTC.

The V call is TRBV29-1, the J call TRBJ2-3; 10 bases map to TRBD2. This CDR3 region has 13 residues. Germline assignment: CDR1 SQVTM and CDR2 ANQGSEA. The junction had 4 bases not matched to a gene; V was cut back by 6 bases and J by 4 bases. CDR3 coding DNA: TGCAGCGTCGGAGCGGGGGGGCCAGATACGCAGTATTTT. Translation gives CSVGAGGPDTQYF.

This rearrangement joins TRBV30 to TRBJ1-1; no definite D call. V dropped 0 bases and J dropped 0 bases, with 11 bases sitting between them. The CDR3 spans 15 residues. CDR1 GTSNPN and CDR2 SVGIG come from the germline V gene (reference sequence). CDR3: CAWSVRNMLNTEAFF. The DNA for the CDR3 is TGTGCCTGGAGTGTACGGAACATGCTGAACACTGAAGCTTTCTTT.

This clone was counted a few times. This sequence joins TRBV11-3 and TRBJ2-2, with D unresolved. V dropped 1 base and J dropped 7 bases, with 7 bases sitting between them. Per the germline V gene, CDR1 is SGHNT and CDR2 is YENEEA. This CDR3 is 13 amino acids long. The CDR3 spells CASSLADGGELFF. The CDR3 bases are TGTGCCAGCAGCTTAGCCGATGGCGGGGAGCTGTTTTTT.

The chain uses TRBV20-1 and TRBJ2-1, with D perhaps matching TRBD2 (6 bases). The CDR3 is 10 amino acids. Germline V CDR1 and CDR2: DFQATT, SNEGSKA (reference sequence). The CDR3 coding sequence is TGCAGCTATCGGGAGAATGAGCAGTTCTTC. Translation: CSYRENEQFF.

This clone was observed a few times. The rearrangement uses TRBV11-2 and TRBJ1-2; a possible D gene is TRBD1 (5 bases). V was shortened by 4 bases and J by 0 bases, with 9 bases between the two germline ends. The germline V gene has CDR1 SGHAT and CDR2 FQNNGV. The CDR3 runs 14 residues. The CDR3 DNA reads TGTGCCAGCAGCTGGGGGGGTTCTAACTATGGCTACACCTTC. Its protein product is CASSWGGSNYGYTF.

This clone showed up just once. The chain carries TRBV7-2 and TRBJ2-5; D gene unclear. The CDR3 has 11 amino acids. The germline CDR1 and CDR2 sequences are SGHTA and FQGNSA. V was pared by 5 bases and J by 5 bases, with 6 bases between. CDR3 in amino acids: CASSDRETQYF. CDR3 coding DNA: TGTGCCAGCAGCGATAGGGAGACCCAGTACTTC.

The rearrangement joins TRBV4-3 to TRBJ1-2, with 10 bases matching TRBD1. CDR3 size: 16 residues. Trimming at V came to 2 bases and at J to 4 bases, leaving 7 bases not matched to a gene. The germline V gene has CDR1 LGHNA and CDR2 YSLEER. CDR3 bases: TGCGCCAGCAGCCAAACGCCCGGACAGGGGGGCTATGGCTACACCTTC. It codes for CASSQTPGQGGYGYTF.